Presented here are 15 T cell receptor beta chains from one specimen sequenced in a study of cytomegalovirus exposure and HLA in healthy donors. A multiplex PCR was run with 60 Vbeta primers and 13 Jbeta primers. Sequenced by immunoSEQ multiplex PCR; TCRdb stores in-frame clones only, minus some. Across about 160,000 clones, the top ten clones capture about 1.2% of the sample. The sequencing sample was made of PBMCs. The receptors derive from a woman aged 60 to 75 in good health and CMV-seronegative.

The rearrangement uses TRBV2 and TRBJ1-1; D remains ambiguous. There are 13 residues in the CDR3. Germline V gives CDR1 SNHLY, CDR2 FYNNEI. With 6 bases removed from V and 1 base from J, the gap between germline ends came to 9 bases. CDR3 sequence: CASRYRTNTEAFF. The CDR3 nucleotides are TGTGCCAGCAGGTACAGAACGAACACTGAAGCTTTCTTT.

V usage is TRBV5-1 and J usage is TRBJ2-5, with TRBD2 identical over 7 bases. The CDR3 extends over 15 amino acids. With V trimmed by 0 bases and J by 2 bases, 4 bases remained unmatched. CDR1 SGHRS and CDR2 YFSETQ come from the germline V gene. The CDR3 nucleotides are TGCGCCAGCAGCTTGGTGGCTAGCGGACAAGAGACCCAGTACTTC. This sequence encodes CASSLVASGQETQYF. The full variable domain, rest sourced from reference TRBV5-1 and TRBJ2-5, is KAGVTQTPRYLIKTRGQQVTLSCSPISGHRSVSWYQQTPGQGLQFLFEYFSETQRNKGNFPGRFSGRQFSNSRSEMNVSTLELGDSALYLCASSLVASGQETQYFGPGTRLLVL.

V gene TRBV9 combines with J gene TRBJ1-1; perhaps TRBD1 as D (6 bases). Trimming took 4 bases from V and 8 from J, leaving 18 bases between them. The germline V gene encodes CDR1 SGDLS and CDR2 YYNGEE. The CDR3 is 14 amino acids. CDR3 region: CASSPSGQSREAFF. The CDR3 DNA sequence: TGTGCCAGCAGCCCCTCAGGACAGTCGAGGGAAGCTTTCTTT.

The rearrangement uses TRBV7-2 and TRBJ1-6; D uncertain. Trimming left V 5 bases short and J 9 bases short, with 14 bases between. Germline CDR1 is SGHTA and CDR2 is FQGNSA. The CDR3 extends over 14 amino acids. The CDR3 sequence: CASSPRGEGSPLHF. CDR3 sequence (DNA): TGTGCCAGCAGCCCCCGGGGTGAGGGTTCACCCCTCCACTTT. Full variable domain (outside the CDR3, taken from reference TRBV7-2 and TRBJ1-6): GAGVSQSPSNKVTEKGKDVELRCDPISGHTALYWYRQSLGQGLEFLIYFQGNSAPDKSGLPSDRFSAERTGGSVSTLTIQRTQQEDSAVYLCASSPRGEGSPLHFGNGTRLTVT.

V is TRBV2 and J is TRBJ2-3; 7 bases are a match to TRBD2. Trimming at V came to 11 bases and at J to 5 bases, leaving 7 bases not matched to a gene. This CDR3 has 12 residues. CDR1 SNHLY and CDR2 FYNNEI come from the germline V gene. The CDR3 protein is CAGGGGLDTQYF. The CDR3 nucleotides read TGTGCCGGCGGGGGAGGATTAGATACGCAGTATTTT.

The chain has TRBV5-6 and TRBJ2-5; no clear D gene. The DNA matches TRBJ2-7 better at its end, which makes the J call doubtful. CDR1 is SGHDT, CDR2 YYEEEE, per germline. The CDR3 runs 14 residues. CDR3 bases: TGTGCCAGCAGCCCGGATAGGAGCTCCTACGAGCAGTACTTC. Its protein is CASSPDRSSYEQYF.

The chain recombines TRBV6-4 with TRBJ2-3; D gene ambiguous. Between the trimmed V and J ends, which lost 5 bases and 4 bases, there was a span of 16 bases. Germline loops: CDR1 MRHNA, CDR2 SNTAGT. CDR3 size: 15 residues. The CDR3 DNA reads as TGTGCCAGCAGTCGAGAGGTGGGTAGCCCAGATACGCAGTATTTT. It codes for CASSREVGSPDTQYF.

The chain recombines TRBV2 with TRBJ1-1; a weak D match, TRBD1 (6 bases). Germline V CDR1 and CDR2: SNHLY, FYNNEI. This CDR3 has 16 residues. V dropped 6 bases and J dropped 2 bases, with 19 bases sitting between them. The CDR3 sequence is CASSLYPGQINTEAFF. CDR3 DNA: TGTGCCAGCAGCCTTTATCCGGGACAAATTAACACTGAAGCTTTCTTT.

V gene TRBV19 combines with J gene TRBJ1-5, with D tentatively TRBD1 (5 bases). V lost 6 bases and J lost 5, with 20 bases in between. Germline values: CDR1 LNHDA, CDR2 SQIVND (reference sequence). The CDR3 consists of 16 residues. The chain's CDR3 is CASRKDSWGEHQPQHF. The CDR3 bases are TGTGCCAGTAGAAAGGATTCGTGGGGGGAACATCAGCCCCAGCATTTT.

With respect to this clone: This sample includes further DNA sequences coding for the same CDR3. This chain connects TRBV18 to TRBJ2-7; 9 bases fit TRBD1. CDR1 is KGHSH, CDR2 LQKENI, per germline. The CDR3 extends over 14 amino acids. Trimming at V came to 3 bases and at J to 1 base, leaving 1 base not matched to a gene. The chain's CDR3 is CASSPGQGSYEQYF. The CDR3 DNA sequence: TGTGCCAGCTCACCGGGACAGGGTTCCTACGAGCAGTACTTC. Supplemented by reference TRBV18 and TRBJ2-7, the full variable domain reads NAGVMQNPRHLVRRRGQEARLRCSPMKGHSHVYWYRQLPEEGLKFMVYLQKENIIDESGMPKERFSAEFPKEGPSILRIQQVVRGDSAAYFCASSPGQGSYEQYFGPGTRLTVT.

The V gene is TRBV4-1, the J gene TRBJ2-1; D is possibly TRBD2 (7 bases). The CDR3 spans 16 residues. V lost 2 bases, J lost 0 bases, and 11 bases lay in between. Germline loops: CDR1 MGHRA, CDR2 YSYEKL. The CDR3 coding sequence is TGCGCCAGCAGCCAACGGGGGGCCAGCTCCTACAATGAGCAGTTCTTC. Encoded protein: CASSQRGASSYNEQFF.

The genes are TRBV27 and TRBJ2-7; TRBD1 matches at 8 bases. The CDR3 spans 14 residues. Germline V lookup: CDR1 MNHEY, CDR2 SMNVEV (reference sequence). Trimming at V came to 4 bases and at J to 6 bases, leaving 8 bases not matched to a gene. CDR3 sequence (DNA): TGTGCCAGCAGTTACCGGGACAGGAGTCGCGAGCAGTACTTC. Amino acids: CASSYRDRSREQYF.

The genes are TRBV7-3 and TRBJ2-6; 9 bases agree with TRBD1. CDR3 length equals 17 residues. In germline, CDR1 is SGHTA, CDR2 FQGTGA. The V segment lost 6 bases and the J segment 2 bases; nucleotides outside the gene matches: 8. CDR3 sequence reads: CASRSPGQGTGANVLTF. The CDR3 DNA sequence: TGTGCCAGCAGGTCCCCGGGACAGGGAACTGGGGCCAACGTCCTGACTTTC. The full variable domain, with the rest looked up from reference TRBV7-3 and TRBJ2-6, is GAGVSQTPSNKVTEKGKYVELRCDPISGHTALYWYRQSLGQGPEFLIYFQGTGAADDSGLPNDRFFAVRPEGSVSTLKIQRTERGDSAVYLCASRSPGQGTGANVLTFGAGSRLTVL.

The chain uses TRBV19 and TRBJ1-1; the match to TRBD1 covers 7 bases. CDR1 LNHDA and CDR2 SQIVND come from the germline V gene (reference sequence). V lost 8 bases to trimming and J lost 1 base; unmatched junction nucleotides: 10. The CDR3 covers 15 residues. In DNA form, the CDR3 reads TGTGCCAGTGGGAGAGAAACAGGGGCGAACACTGAAGCTTTCTTT. Translated, it gives CASGRETGANTEAFF. The full variable domain, its missing parts supplied by reference TRBV19 and TRBJ1-1, is DGGITQSPKYLFRKEGQNVTLSCEQNLNHDAMYWYRQDPGQGLRLIYYSQIVNDFQKGDIAEGYSVSREKKESFPLTVTSAQKNPTAFYLCASGRETGANTEAFFGQGTRLTVV.

The chain joins TRBV10-1 to TRBJ2-1; possible D gene TRBD1, 5 bases. The CDR3 is 12 amino acids. Trimming left V 5 bases short and J 5 bases short, with 7 bases between. Germline CDR1 reads WNHNN; CDR2 reads SYGVQD (reference sequence). Written as DNA, the CDR3 is TGCGCCAGCAGTAGGACAAACAATGAGCAGTTCTTC. Protein sequence: CASSRTNNEQFF.